The TCR beta chain under discussion was sequenced for a study of beta chain features in type 1 diabetes. cDNA synthesis used the whole RNA isolate, giving expressed TCRB sequences. Repertoires were generated with immunoSEQ multiplex PCR, while TCRdb's copy carries only in-frame clones and drops some. This table has about 160,000 clones, 6% to 9% appearing once. Points from the study as a whole: Among all four CD4+ subsets, Type 1 diabetes patients had TCRB CDR3s that were moderately but significantly shorter.

This clone came up a few times. The antigen is not known. This receptor was obtained from a man aged 18 to 35 with type 1 diabetes. The sequencing sample was made of central memory CD4+ T cells from blood.

For the CDR3, the DNA is TGTGCCAGCAGTTTCGCGGACTATGGCTACACCTTC. Translation: CASSFADYGYTF. The chain uses TRBV28 and TRBJ1-2; D not certain. Between the trimmed V and J ends, which lost 3 bases and 3 bases, there was a span of 5 bases. The germline V gene has CDR1 MDHEN and CDR2 SYDVKM. The CDR3 has 12 residues.